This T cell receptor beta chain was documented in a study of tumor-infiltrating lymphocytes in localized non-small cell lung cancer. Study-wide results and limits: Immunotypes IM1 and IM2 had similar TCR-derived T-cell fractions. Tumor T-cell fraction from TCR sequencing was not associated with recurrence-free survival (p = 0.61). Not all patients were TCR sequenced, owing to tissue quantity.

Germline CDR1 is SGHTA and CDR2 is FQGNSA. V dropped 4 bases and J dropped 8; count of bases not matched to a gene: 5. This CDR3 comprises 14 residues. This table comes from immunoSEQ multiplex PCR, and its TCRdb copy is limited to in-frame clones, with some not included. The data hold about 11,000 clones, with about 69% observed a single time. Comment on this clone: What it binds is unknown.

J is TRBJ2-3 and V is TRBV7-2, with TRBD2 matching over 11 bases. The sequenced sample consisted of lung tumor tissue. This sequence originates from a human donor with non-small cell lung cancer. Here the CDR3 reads CASSSLAGEGTQYF. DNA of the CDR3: TGTGCCAGCAGCTCACTAGCGGGGGAAGGTACGCAGTATTTT. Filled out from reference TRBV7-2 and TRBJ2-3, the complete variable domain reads GAGVSQSPSNKVTEKGKDVELRCDPISGHTALYWYRQSLGQGLEFLIYFQGNSAPDKSGLPSDRFSAERTGGSVSTLTIQRTQQEDSAVYLCASSSLAGEGTQYFGPGTRLTVL.